The entry below gives a single T cell receptor (beta chain) sequence along with its context. What it recognizes is unknown. These data belong to a study of quantifying T cell responses using KT2 cells. For the study at large: cDNA was made from DNase-treated RNA using alpha and beta constant primers. The T4 ligation step was estimated to exceed 9.5% efficiency under optimum conditions. The second PCR ran as a qPCR until a predetermined fluorescence threshold was reached.

Trimming at V came to 7 bases and at J to 4 bases, leaving 8 bases not matched to a gene. This CDR3 has 15 residues. Germline V gene lookup returns CDR1 MNHNY and CDR2 SVGAGI (reference sequence). The cDNA 3' end received a ligated oligonucleotide with a UMI. First-round PCR used three to four cycles and beta primers RC1.1 and RC1.2 covering TRBC1 and TRBC2. TCR alpha and beta chains were handled separately starting at the second PCR. MiXCR, run by TCRdb on the UMI-ligation and nested PCR reads, gives a single entry per CDR3 protein. The sample lists around 35,000 distinct CDR3 sequences; approximately 10% were seen once. The study's findings and limits: Counts of KT2 alpha and beta sequences rose linearly with the number of KT2 cells added.

This sequence originates from a human donor. The sample consisted of PBMCs spiked with cells of the T cell clone KT2. The rearrangement uses TRBV6-6 and TRBJ2-3, with TRBD1 matching 10 bases. CDR3 bases: TGTGCCAGCATTCGGGACAGGGGTTTGCCAGATACGCAGTATTTT. Translated, it gives CASIRDRGLPDTQYF.